The T cell receptor beta chain described here comes from a study of blood T cell repertoires in COVID-19. About the research overall: The study drew acute and convalescent COVID-19 samples from the United States, Italy and Spain. T cells, B-cell-depleted T cells, or PBMCs provided the cDNA or gDNA that served as material.

The V end was cut by 1 base, the J end by 7 bases, with 13 bases between. This CDR3 is 14 amino acids long. Germline CDR1 and CDR2: SGHVS and FNYEAQ. Original analysis: Nucleated cell number was recorded as an estimate derived from reference gene primer amplification. The data were produced by immunoSEQ multiplex PCR, yet TCRdb's version contains in-frame clones alone and is incomplete. For V, J and clone size, that table is used; D and trimming come from the DNA. The table has 200,000 to 250,000 clones, about 85% seen once. The origin of this receptor is a man aged 35 to 55 with acute or convalescent COVID-19. The sample consisted of peripheral blood. The chain couples TRBV7-6 to TRBJ1-1; tentative D call: TRBD1 (6 bases). In DNA, the CDR3 is TGTGCCAGCAGCTTAGGACAGGCTAGCGGTGAAGCTTTCTTT. Translation gives CASSLGQASGEAFF.